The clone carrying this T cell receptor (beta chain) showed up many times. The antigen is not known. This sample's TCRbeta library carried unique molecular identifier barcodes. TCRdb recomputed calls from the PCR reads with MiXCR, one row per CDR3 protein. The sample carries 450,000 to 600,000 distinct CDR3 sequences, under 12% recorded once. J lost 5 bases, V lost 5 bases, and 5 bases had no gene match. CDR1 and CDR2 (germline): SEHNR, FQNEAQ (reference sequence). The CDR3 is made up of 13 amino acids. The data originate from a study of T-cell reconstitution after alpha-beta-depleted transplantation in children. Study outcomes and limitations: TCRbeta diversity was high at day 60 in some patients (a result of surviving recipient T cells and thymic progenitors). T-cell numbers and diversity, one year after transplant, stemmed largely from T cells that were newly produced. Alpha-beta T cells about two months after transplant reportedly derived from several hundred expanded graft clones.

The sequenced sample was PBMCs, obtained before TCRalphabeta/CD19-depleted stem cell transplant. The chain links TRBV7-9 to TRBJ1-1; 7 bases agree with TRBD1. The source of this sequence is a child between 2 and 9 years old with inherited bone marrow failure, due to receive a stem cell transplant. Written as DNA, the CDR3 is TGTGCCAGCAGCCCTTTCAGGGGGACTGAAGCTTTCTTT. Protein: CASSPFRGTEAFF.